A single sample gave rise to the 4 T cell receptor beta chains below, sequenced in a study of PD-1 and CTLA-4 blockade in melanoma. The assay was immunoSEQ multiplex PCR, and TCRdb's table has in-frame clones only and misses some. The data hold 30,000 to 35,000 clones, with around 93% observed a single time. This material consisted of CD8+ T cells from peripheral blood, taken from a patient given anti-PD-1 treatment. These receptors originate from a human donor with melanoma.

The chain carries TRBV5-1 and TRBJ2-7, with D hard to call. The CDR3 is made up of 16 amino acids. CDR1 and CDR2 (germline): SGHRS, YFSETQ. The V end was cut by 0 bases, the J end by 7 bases, with 20 bases between. The CDR3 coding sequence is TGCGCCAGCAGCTTGGCCGAAGCTACCTCGGTTTGGGAGCAGTACTTC. It translates to CASSLAEATSVWEQYF.

As for this clone: A junction end diverges from the germline sequence, so it may reflect a read error. This chain uses TRBV6-2 or TRBV6-3 with TRBJ2-7; no firm D call. Germline assignment: CDR1 MNHEY and CDR2 SVGEGT. CDR3 length equals 12 residues. Here the CDR3 reads CASSNSLTEQYF. The CDR3 nucleotides are TGTGCCAGCAGTAACTCCCTTACCGAGCAGTACTTC.

CDR3: CASSPQTSGGPLYNEQFF. The CDR3 nucleotides read TGTGCCAGCAGTCCGCAGACTAGCGGAGGTCCCCTCTACAATGAGCAGTTCTTC. The rearrangement links TRBV6-6 to TRBJ2-1; 9 bases map to TRBD2. The CDR3 spans 18 residues. Per germline, CDR1 MNHNY and CDR2 SVGAGI (reference sequence). V shed 5 bases, J shed 3 bases, and the junction held 14 bases outside the gene matches.

The chain employs TRBV7-2 and TRBJ2-7; D gene ambiguous. V gave up 7 bases and J gave up 1 base, with 14 bases separating them. Germline assignment: CDR1 SGHTA and CDR2 FQGNSA. The CDR3 extends over 14 amino acids. CDR3 nucleotides: TGTGCCAGCAAAGCTTACACCAATTCCTACGAGCAGTACTTC. Protein sequence: CASKAYTNSYEQYF.